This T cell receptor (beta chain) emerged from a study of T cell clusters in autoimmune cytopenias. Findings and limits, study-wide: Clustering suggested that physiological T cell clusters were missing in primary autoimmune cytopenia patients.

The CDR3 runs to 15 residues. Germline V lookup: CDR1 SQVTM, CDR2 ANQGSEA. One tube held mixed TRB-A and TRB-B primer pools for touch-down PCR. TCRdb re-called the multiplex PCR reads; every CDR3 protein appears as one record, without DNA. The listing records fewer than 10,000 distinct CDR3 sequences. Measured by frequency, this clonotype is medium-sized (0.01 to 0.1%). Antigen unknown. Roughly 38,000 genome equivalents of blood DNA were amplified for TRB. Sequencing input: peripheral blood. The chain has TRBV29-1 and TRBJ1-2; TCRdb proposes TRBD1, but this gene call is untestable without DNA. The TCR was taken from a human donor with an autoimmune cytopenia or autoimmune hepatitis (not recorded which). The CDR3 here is CSVEETENPNYGYTF.